Shown below are 16 T cell receptor beta chains from a single sample sequenced in a study of T cell repertoires in cytomegalovirus infection (dated by TCRdb to between 2017 and 2020). Instrument on record: Illumina HiSeq 1500. The public reads were quality trimmed at Q25 with fastp and then assembled into clones with MiXCR by TCRdb, keeping productive beta chains. CDR3 protein sequences are deduplicated, and each keeps its most common genes and DNA. The sample table contains approximately 700,000 distinct CDR3 sequences; only one count was recorded for roughly 35% of them. The top ten clones comprise around 2.8% of the sample. What was sequenced was PBMCs. These receptors were taken from a human donor in good health (CMV status not recorded). Some clones in this sample may be carry-over from other donors' samples.

V gene TRBV2 combines with J gene TRBJ2-7, with a tentative D call TRBD2 (5 bases). The CDR3 is 13 residues long. The germline V and J ends were trimmed by 4 bases and 6 bases, with 13 bases remaining between them. In germline, CDR1 is SNHLY, CDR2 FYNNEI. This CDR3 is CASSVSGNGEQYF. The CDR3 nucleotides read TGTGCCAGCAGTGTCTCGGGGAACGGCGAGCAGTACTTC.

This chain links TRBV11-2 with TRBJ2-3; no definite D call. Germline loops: CDR1 SGHAT, CDR2 FQNNGV. This CDR3 is 11 amino acids long. V lost 7 bases and J lost 4, with 6 bases in between. The CDR3 coding sequence is TGTGCCAGCAAGGTAGCAGATACGCAGTATTTT. It is translated as CASKVADTQYF. The full variable domain, with the rest looked up from reference TRBV11-2 and TRBJ2-3, is EAGVAQSPRYKIIEKRQSVAFWCNPISGHATLYWYQQILGQGPKLLIQFQNNGVVDDSQLPKDRFSAERLKGVDSTLKIQPAKLEDSAVYLCASKVADTQYFGPGTRLTVL.

This clonotype was observed a handful of times. CDR3 sequence reads: CASSLSSGKYNEQFF. DNA of the CDR3: TGTGCCAGCAGCTTATCTAGCGGGAAATACAATGAGCAGTTCTTC. The rearrangement links TRBV7-6 to TRBJ2-1; 9 nucleotides line up with TRBD2. Trimming took 2 bases from V and 4 from J; bases not matched to a gene: 3. Looked up from germline, CDR1 is SGHVS and CDR2 is FNYEAQ. The CDR3 spans 15 residues.

This chain joins TRBV25-1 and TRBJ2-1; 9 bases are a match to TRBD2. The CDR3 has 14 amino acids. V trimming: 4 bases; J trimming: 7 bases; junction bases outside the gene matches: 5. Germline assignment: CDR1 MGHDK and CDR2 SYGVNS. This CDR3 is CASSGTSARNEQFF. The CDR3, as DNA: TGTGCCAGCAGTGGGACTAGCGCAAGGAATGAGCAGTTCTTC.

This clonotype has a handful of counts. J is TRBJ1-5 and V is TRBV12-3 or TRBV12-4; perhaps TRBD1 as D (5 bases). The CDR3 is made up of 16 amino acids. V was shortened by 6 bases and J by 0 bases, with 15 bases between the two germline ends. The CDR3 DNA reads as TGTGCCAGCAGCTCAATTCAGGGCTATAGCAATCAGCCCCAGCATTTT. It translates to CASSSIQGYSNQPQHF.

The chain links TRBV6-1 to TRBJ2-6; D not resolved. Per the germline V gene, CDR1 is MNHNS and CDR2 is SASEGT. The V gene lost 0 bases and the J gene lost 4 bases, with 7 bases spanning the gap. The CDR3 length is 15 residues. In DNA, the CDR3 is TGTGCCAGCAGTGAAGCGCTGGTAGGGGCCAACGTCCTGACTTTC. This translates into CASSEALVGANVLTF.

This clonotype was seen ten or more times. The CDR3, as DNA: TGTGCCAGCAGTTACGCGAAGGGGGCAACCGGGGAGCTGTTTTTT. It specifies CASSYAKGATGELFF. V usage is TRBV6-5 and J usage is TRBJ2-2; 7 positions agree with TRBD1. Germline trimming cut 2 bases from V and 5 bases from J; bases unmatched to any gene: 5. The CDR3 runs 15 residues. Germline CDR1 reads MNHEY; CDR2 reads SVGAGI.

This clonotype has a count of ten or more. The chain joins TRBV7-6 to TRBJ1-2; TRBD1 aligns across 11 bases. This CDR3 region has 19 residues. From germline, CDR1 is SGHVS and CDR2 FNYEAQ. V shed 5 bases, J shed 1 base, and the junction held 15 bases outside the gene matches. CDR3 sequence reads: CASSAGQGALRIDNYGYTF. The CDR3 DNA is TGTGCCAGCAGCGCCGGACAGGGGGCCTTGAGAATCGATAACTATGGCTACACCTTC.

A few counts support this clonotype. The V call is TRBV20-1, the J call TRBJ2-2; D uncertain. The CDR3 contains 12 residues. In germline, CDR1 is DFQATT, CDR2 SNEGSKA (reference sequence). Trimming pared 2 bases from V and 7 bases from J, leaving 8 bases between. The CDR3 region has the DNA TGCAGTGCTAGAACATGGAACGGGGAGCTGTTTTTT. Protein sequence: CSARTWNGELFF.

In this sample, this clonotype turned up a few times. V usage is TRBV28 and J usage is TRBJ2-1, with D possibly TRBD1 on 6 matching bases. V gave up 6 bases and J gave up 9 bases, with 12 bases separating them. Germline V lookup: CDR1 MDHEN, CDR2 SYDVKM. This CDR3 spans 12 amino acids. CDR3 nucleotides: TGTGCCAGCAGAAGAGGGACACCTGAGCAGTTCTTC. This gives the protein CASRRGTPEQFF.

The V call is TRBV9, the J call TRBJ2-7, with TRBD1 identical over 10 bases. Per germline, CDR1 SGDLS and CDR2 YYNGEE. The CDR3 has 15 residues. Trimming took 2 bases from V and 4 from J; bases not matched to a gene: 6. CDR3: CASSVGQGGGYEQYF. For the CDR3, the DNA is TGTGCCAGCAGCGTCGGACAGGGGGGCGGTTACGAGCAGTACTTC.

The chain employs TRBV5-4 and TRBJ1-1, with D maybe TRBD1 (6 bases). Trimming left V 2 bases short and J 7 bases short, with 9 bases between. This CDR3 has 12 amino acids. Germline lookup yields CDR1 SGHNT and CDR2 YYREEE (reference sequence). CDR3 region: CASSFPTGEAFF. The CDR3 region has the DNA TGTGCCAGCAGCTTCCCGACAGGTGAAGCTTTCTTT.

The chain is built from TRBV12-3 or TRBV12-4 and TRBJ1-2, with a tentative D call TRBD1 (6 bases). CDR3 length: 14 amino acids. V was trimmed by 5 bases and J by 4 bases, leaving 14 bases between them. CDR3 DNA: TGTGCCAGCAGTCCTGGACAGCTTTTCTATGGCTACACCTTC. It yields the protein CASSPGQLFYGYTF.

This clonotype has only a few counts. The chain employs TRBV10-2 and TRBJ2-5; D possibly corresponds to TRBD2 (6 bases). V was clipped by 8 bases and J by 4 bases, with 11 bases between them. The CDR3 has 12 amino acids. In germline, CDR1 is WSHSY, CDR2 SAAADI. CDR3 loop: CASHMGGETQYF. DNA for the CDR3: TGCGCCAGCCACATGGGGGGAGAGACCCAGTACTTC.

V is TRBV13 and J is TRBJ2-2; TRBD2 agrees at 11 bases. In germline, CDR1 is PRHDT, CDR2 FYEKMQ (reference sequence). Trimming took 0 bases from V and 6 from J; bases not matched to a gene: 6. The CDR3 has 17 residues. The CDR3 reads CASSLGLAGDESGELFF. CDR3 DNA: TGTGCCAGCAGCTTAGGACTAGCGGGAGACGAGTCCGGGGAGCTGTTTTTT.

The rearrangement links TRBV11-3 to TRBJ2-1, with D perhaps TRBD1 or TRBD2 (6 bases each). The CDR3 extends over 13 amino acids. Germline CDR1 SGHNT, CDR2 YENEEA. With 6 bases removed from V and 10 bases from J, the gap between germline ends came to 16 bases. CDR3 in amino acids: CASRRDTMGEQFF. The DNA of the CDR3 is TGTGCCAGCAGGCGGGACACCATGGGAGAGCAGTTCTTC.